One sample yielded the 14 T cell receptor beta chains listed below, sequenced in a study of T cells expressing NK-cell markers. TCRdb reprocessed the 5' RACE reads and reports one entry per CDR3 protein, with no DNA. This sample's clone table lists some 440,000 distinct CDR3 sequences. The sequenced sample was blood T cells: a sorted CD56 or NKG2C T cell subset, CD4+ or CD8+ T cells, or bulk PBMC T cells (not recorded which). The receptors originated from a woman between 50 and 59 years old in good health.

The gene calls are TRBV12-3 or TRBV12-4 and TRBJ2-5; with no DNA, the TCRdb D assignment of TRBD2 cannot be verified. This CDR3 has 14 residues. Here the CDR3 reads CASRLAGGGETQYF.

V gene TRBV12-3 or TRBV12-4 combines with J gene TRBJ2-1; TCRdb names TRBD2, which stays unverified in the absence of DNA. The CDR3 is 15 amino acids. The CDR3 reads CASSPPAGGQNEQFF.

The chain combines TRBV6-5 with TRBJ2-1. The CDR3 runs to 17 residues. Germline assignment: CDR1 MNHEY and CDR2 SVGAGI. CDR3 loop: CASSRLFTSHTYNEQFF.

The J gene is TRBJ2-1, the V gene TRBV9; with no DNA, the TCRdb D assignment of TRBD2 cannot be verified. Germline assignment: CDR1 SGDLS and CDR2 YYNGEE. The CDR3 is 14 amino acids. CDR3 residues: CASDLAGDYNEQFF.

The rearrangement uses TRBV6-2 or TRBV6-3 and TRBJ1-5; with no DNA, the TCRdb D assignment of TRBD1 cannot be verified. Germline CDR1 MNHEY, CDR2 SVGEGT. The CDR3 has 16 amino acids. CDR3 loop: CASSYSTGGPNQPQHF.

The CDR3 protein is CASNSGLAGRNTGELFF. The chain has TRBV9 and TRBJ2-2; TCRdb's assignment of TRBD2 cannot be checked, as there is no DNA. This CDR3 has 17 residues. Germline V gene sequence: CDR1 SGDLS, CDR2 YYNGEE.

The chain combines TRBV30 with TRBJ2-1; TCRdb selects TRBD1, and the lack of DNA leaves this call unchecked. The CDR3 is made up of 14 amino acids. Germline CDR1 GTSNPN, CDR2 SVGIG (reference sequence). CDR3 protein: CAWSVRARGDEQFF.

The J gene is TRBJ2-5, the V gene TRBV24-1; TCRdb's D call, TRBD1, is unchecked because there is no DNA. CDR1 KGHDR and CDR2 SFDVKD come from the germline V gene. This CDR3 is built from 17 residues. The CDR3 loop is CATSDRDRGPRGETQYF.

The chain recombines TRBV7-2 with TRBJ2-7. The CDR3 has 14 amino acids. Germline V lookup: CDR1 SGHTA, CDR2 FQGNSA. CDR3 in amino acids: CASSLSGYPNEQYF.

V gene TRBV5-1 combines with J gene TRBJ2-1; TCRdb calls TRBD1, which cannot be checked without DNA. The CDR3 is made up of 17 amino acids. In germline, CDR1 is SGHRS, CDR2 YFSETQ. CDR3 residues: CASSSETKPNRGNEQFF.

This chain joins TRBV20-1 and TRBJ2-5. Germline CDR1 is DFQATT and CDR2 is SNEGSKA (reference sequence). The CDR3 is 15 amino acids. CDR3 region: CSARNIRAIQETQYF.

CDR3 sequence: CASSLRTDYGYTF. V usage is TRBV12-3 or TRBV12-4 and J usage is TRBJ1-2. CDR3 length: 13 amino acids.

The chain recombines TRBV5-1 with TRBJ2-5; checking the TCRdb D call of TRBD1 is not possible without DNA. CDR3 length: 15 amino acids. Germline V gene lookup returns CDR1 SGHRS and CDR2 YFSETQ. CDR3: CASSYQGITQETQYF.

The chain carries TRBV7-6 and TRBJ2-1; there is no DNA to check the TCRdb D call of TRBD1. The CDR3 loop spans 16 amino acids. In germline, CDR1 is SGHVS, CDR2 FNYEAQ. CDR3 residues: CASSSQGYPNNNEQFF.